This T cell receptor beta chain is from a study of blood T cell repertoires in COVID-19. TCRdb's copy holds only in-frame clones and misses some; the assay was immunoSEQ multiplex PCR. Altogether some 200,000 clones are present, 70% to 90% being singletons, with the ten largest covering 5.9%. V was shortened by 4 bases and J by 4 bases, with 25 bases between the two germline ends. Germline V CDR1 and CDR2: SGDLS, YYNGEE. CDR3 length: 18 amino acids. This sequence originates from a man older than 75 with acute or convalescent COVID-19. This sequence joins TRBV9 and TRBJ2-3, with D possibly TRBD2 on 6 matching bases. Sequencing was carried out using peripheral blood. This chain's CDR3 is CASSKETSRRGLPDTQYF. For the CDR3, the DNA is TGTGCCAGCAGCAAAGAAACCTCCCGACGAGGACTACCAGATACGCAGTATTTT.